The present T cell receptor beta chain was sequenced within a study of T cells in localized non-small cell lung cancer (dated by TCRdb to 2019 to 2021). Study-level background: Comparing tumors with uninvolved tumor-adjacent lungs, the study looked at the T cell repertoires of 220 or so patients with early-stage NSCLC. All 250 or so NSCLC patients in the cohort were treatment-naive and had localized lung tumors that were resected. Of the NSCLC patients, around 130 were male and around 99 were female, and the mean age was approximately 66 years.

V is shortened by 0 bases, J by 5 bases, and the region joining them spans 8 bases. From the cysteine up to the phenylalanine, the CDR3 has a length of 13 residues. The sequence is cut down to CDR3 DNA, 39 bases in frame from base 1. The germline V gene (reference sequence) specifies LNHDA as CDR1 and SQIVND as CDR2. In its sample, this clone was seen once. Its antigen specificity is not known. No base qualities exist here, and no much larger clone lies one base off it. At diagnosis, tumor, uninvolved tumor-adjacent lung and peripheral blood were collected and then preserved as a mix of FFPE and fresh-frozen material. For TCR repertoire profiling, the blood samples were analyzed as peripheral blood mononuclear cells. Study-wide conclusions, independent of this receptor: Because the study design was exploratory, TCR variables were selected using unadjusted p-values without false-discovery rate correction. Because multi-region tumor sequencing was not performed, intratumor heterogeneity could not be ruled out. A median of roughly 60 of the top 100 tumor clones were detected in paired uninvolved adjacent lung, and around 30 of these tumor clones were also found among the top 100 clones of the paired uninvolved adjacent lung. Uninvolved tumor-adjacent lung showed the highest T cell clonality, higher than tumor, which suggests more focused antigenic responses in the uninvolved tumor-adjacent lung. Longer overall survival was associated with higher blood T cell density, whereas shorter survival was associated with higher adjacent-lung clonality.

The immunoSEQ Assay was used to sequence TCR beta CDR3 regions from DNA. The original methods were these. T cell density was computed as TCR beta template counts normalized to usable DNA estimated by amplifying housekeeping genes. The preseqR package was used to estimate richness by extrapolating to 400,000 templates for PBMC samples and to 120,000 templates for tissue samples. Clonality was defined as one minus Pielou's evenness. Tissue-enriched TCRs were identified by differential abundance testing using productive amino-acid clonotypes, minimum total count 5 and alpha 0.1. Repertoire overlap between compartments was quantified with the Jaccard Index and Morisita Overlap Index. GLIPH clustered TCR beta CDR3s with public tetramer-defined viral CDR3s; viral motifs required at least three viral sequences plus V-gene enrichment. The clones in this table, taken by TCRdb from immuneACCESS, are in-frame only. Not every clone is retained; where verified, under half of the shortfall comes from an unresolved V gene, and the cause of the rest is unknown. V and J calls plus clone size are reproduced from that table; the DNA served to infer D and trimming. The sample contains fewer than 95,000 clones, around 90% of them found a single time. Over 3.5% of the sample belongs to the ten largest clones.

This sequence originates from a woman aged 35-75 years with stage II squamous cell lung carcinoma. The rearrangement combines TRBV19 with TRBJ2-7; the D gene is unclear. The specimen was PBMCs, collected before any cancer treatment. The nucleotides read TGTGCCAGTAGTATAGAGCGAGGCAACGAGCAGTACTTC. The resulting protein is CASSIERGNEQYF.